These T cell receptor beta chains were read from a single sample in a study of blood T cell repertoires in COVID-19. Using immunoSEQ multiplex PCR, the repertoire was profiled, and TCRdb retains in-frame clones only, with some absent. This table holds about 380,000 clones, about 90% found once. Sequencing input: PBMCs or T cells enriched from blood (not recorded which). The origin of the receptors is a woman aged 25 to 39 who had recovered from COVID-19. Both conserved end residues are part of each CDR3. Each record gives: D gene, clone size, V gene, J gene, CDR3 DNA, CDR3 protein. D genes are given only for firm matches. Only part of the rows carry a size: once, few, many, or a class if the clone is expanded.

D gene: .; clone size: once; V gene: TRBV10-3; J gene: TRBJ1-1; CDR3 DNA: TGTGCCATCAGAGCACTAGGAAGGAACACTGAAGCTTTCTTT; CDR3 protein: CAIRALGRNTEAFF
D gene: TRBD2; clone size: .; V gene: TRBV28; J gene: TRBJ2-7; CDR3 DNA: TGTGCCAGCAGTCGTAGCGGGAGTGTGTCCTACGAGCAGTACTTC; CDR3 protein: CASSRSGSVSYEQYF
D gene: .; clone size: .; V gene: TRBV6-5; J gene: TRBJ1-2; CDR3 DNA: TGTGCCAGCAGCGCATTGGGACTGAGGGAAATCACCTTC; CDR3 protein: CASSALGLREITF
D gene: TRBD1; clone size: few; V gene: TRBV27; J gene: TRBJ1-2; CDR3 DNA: TGTGCCAGCAGTTTAAGGGGGCCAGACTATGGCTACACCTTC; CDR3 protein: CASSLRGPDYGYTF
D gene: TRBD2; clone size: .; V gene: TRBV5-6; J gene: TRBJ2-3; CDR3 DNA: TGTGCCAGCAGCCACAAGCGGGAGAACACAGATACGCAGTATTTT; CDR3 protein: CASSHKRENTDTQYF
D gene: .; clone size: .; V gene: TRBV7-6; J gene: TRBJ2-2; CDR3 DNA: TGTGCCAGCAGCTTCGCGGAGCTTCAGGGGACCGGGGAGCTGTTTTTT; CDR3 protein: CASSFAELQGTGELFF
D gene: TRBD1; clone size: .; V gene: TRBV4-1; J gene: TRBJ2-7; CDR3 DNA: TGCGCCAGCAGCGGACAGGTATCCTACGAGCAGTACTTC; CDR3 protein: CASSGQVSYEQYF
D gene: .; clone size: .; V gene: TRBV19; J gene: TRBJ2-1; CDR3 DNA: TGTGCCAGTAGTGGGGCGGCCCAAAATGAGCAGTTCTTC; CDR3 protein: CASSGAAQNEQFF
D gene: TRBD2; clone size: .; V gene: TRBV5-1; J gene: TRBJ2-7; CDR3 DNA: TGCGCCAGCGCTGGGGAGGGCGGGTACGAGCAGTACTTC; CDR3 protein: CASAGEGGYEQYF
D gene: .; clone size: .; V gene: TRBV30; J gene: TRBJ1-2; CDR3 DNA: TGTGCCTGCCTAAGGAGGGATACTGGCTACACCTTC; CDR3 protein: CACLRRDTGYTF
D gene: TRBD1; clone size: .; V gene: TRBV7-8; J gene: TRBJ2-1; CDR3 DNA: TGTGCCAGCAGCCTAGACAGGGAGAGCTCCTACAATGAGCAGTTCTTC; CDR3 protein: CASSLDRESSYNEQFF
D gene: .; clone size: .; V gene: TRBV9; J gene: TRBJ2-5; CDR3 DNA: TGTGCCAGCAGCTCTCACAGGACAGAAGGGGAGACCCAGTACTTC; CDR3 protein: CASSSHRTEGETQYF
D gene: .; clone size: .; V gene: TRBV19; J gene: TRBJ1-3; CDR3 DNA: TGTGCCAGTAGTATCGGGATCGTTTCCGGCAACACCATATATTTT; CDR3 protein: CASSIGIVSGNTIYF
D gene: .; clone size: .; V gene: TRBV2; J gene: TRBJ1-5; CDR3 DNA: TGTGCCAGCAGTGCCACTCTTACCAATCAGCCCCAGCATTTT; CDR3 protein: CASSATLTNQPQHF
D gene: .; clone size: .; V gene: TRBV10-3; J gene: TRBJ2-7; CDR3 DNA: TGTGCCATCAGTGAGGTTACGCGGGGCCCCTACGAGCAGTACTTC; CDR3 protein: CAISEVTRGPYEQYF
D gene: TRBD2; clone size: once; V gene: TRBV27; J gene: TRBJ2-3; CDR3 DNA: TGTGCCAGCAGTCTCAAACTAGCGGGGCTAAAGTATTTT; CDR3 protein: CASSLKLAGLKYF
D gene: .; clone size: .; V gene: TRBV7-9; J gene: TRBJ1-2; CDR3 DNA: TGTGCCAGCAGCCAAGCTACAGGGCAAGGCTACACCTTC; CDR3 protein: CASSQATGQGYTF
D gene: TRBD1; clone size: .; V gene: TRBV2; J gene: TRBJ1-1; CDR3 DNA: TGTGCCAGCAGGGCGCTGAGGGGGCAGAACACTGAAGCTTTCTTT; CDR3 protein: CASRALRGQNTEAFF
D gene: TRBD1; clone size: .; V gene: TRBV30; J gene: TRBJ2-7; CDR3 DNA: TGTGCCTGGAGCGAGGGACAGGGGGTTTTGTTCTTCGAGCAGTACTTC; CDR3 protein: CAWSEGQGVLFFEQYF
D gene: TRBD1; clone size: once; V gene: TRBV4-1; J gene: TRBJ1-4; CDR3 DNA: TGCGCCAGCAGCCCGACAGGGAGTGGTGAAAAACTGTTTTTT; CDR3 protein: CASSPTGSGEKLFF
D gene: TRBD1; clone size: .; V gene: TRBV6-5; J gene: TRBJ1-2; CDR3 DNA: TGTGCCAGCAGAACCTCGGACAGGGTCGGTGGCTACACCTTC; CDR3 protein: CASRTSDRVGGYTF
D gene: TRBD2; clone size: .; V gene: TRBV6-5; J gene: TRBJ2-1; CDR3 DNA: TGTGCCAGCAGTTACATAAGCGGGGGCTCCTACAATGAGCAGTTCTTC; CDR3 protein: CASSYISGGSYNEQFF
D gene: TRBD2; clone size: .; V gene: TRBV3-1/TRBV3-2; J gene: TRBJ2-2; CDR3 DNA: TGTGCCAGCAGCCCCCGACTAGCTACTACCGGGGAGCTGTTTTTT; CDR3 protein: CASSPRLATTGELFF
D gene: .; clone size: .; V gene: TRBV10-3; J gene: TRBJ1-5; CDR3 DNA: TGTGCCATCAGTGATTTGGGGCCAAGGGGCAATCAGCCCCAGCATTTT; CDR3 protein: CAISDLGPRGNQPQHF
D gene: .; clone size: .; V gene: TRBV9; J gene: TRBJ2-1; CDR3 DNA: TGTGCCAGCAGCCCAAGACAGTTCCCCTACAATGAGCAGTTCTTC; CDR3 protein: CASSPRQFPYNEQFF
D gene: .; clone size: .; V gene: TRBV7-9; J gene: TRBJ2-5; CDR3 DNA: TGTGCCAGCAGCCAGGGGGCTAGCGGGATGAGAAGGGAGACCCAGTACTTC; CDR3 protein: CASSQGASGMRRETQYF
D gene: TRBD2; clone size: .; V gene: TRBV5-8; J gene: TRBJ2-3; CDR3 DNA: TGTGCCAGCAGTCGACTAGCGGGGAGCACAGATACGCAGTATTTT; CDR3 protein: CASSRLAGSTDTQYF
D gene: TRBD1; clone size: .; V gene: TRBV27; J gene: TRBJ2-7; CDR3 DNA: TGTGCCAGCAGTTTAGGGACAGGGATTTACGAGCAGTACTTC; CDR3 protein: CASSLGTGIYEQYF
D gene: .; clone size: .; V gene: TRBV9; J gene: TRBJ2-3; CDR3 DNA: TGTGCCAGCAAAGCCAGGGGTAGCACAGATACGCAGTATTTT; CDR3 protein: CASKARGSTDTQYF
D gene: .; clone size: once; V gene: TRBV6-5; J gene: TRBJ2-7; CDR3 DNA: TGTGCCAGCACAAGACCCGGACAAACCTACGAGCAGTACTTC; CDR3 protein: CASTRPGQTYEQYF
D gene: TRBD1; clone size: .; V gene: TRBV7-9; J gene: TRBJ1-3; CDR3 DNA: TGTGCCAGCAGCTCTTCGGACAGGGCAGTAGAGGTATTTGGAAACACCATATATTTT; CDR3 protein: CASSSSDRAVEVFGNTIYF
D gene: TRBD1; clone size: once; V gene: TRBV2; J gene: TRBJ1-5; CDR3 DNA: TGTGCCAGCAGTGTGGGGGACAGGAATCAGCCCCAGCATTTT; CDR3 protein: CASSVGDRNQPQHF
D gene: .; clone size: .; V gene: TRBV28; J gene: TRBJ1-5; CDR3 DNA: TGTGCCAGCAGTCTATTAAACCTCAGGGGAGGCAATCAGCCCCAGCATTTT; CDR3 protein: CASSLLNLRGGNQPQHF
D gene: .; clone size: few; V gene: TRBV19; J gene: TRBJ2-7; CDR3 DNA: TGTGCCAGTAGTATAGGACTAGGCTACGAGCAGTACTTC; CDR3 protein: CASSIGLGYEQYF
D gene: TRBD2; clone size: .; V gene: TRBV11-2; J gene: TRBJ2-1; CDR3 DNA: TGTGCCAGCAGCTTAGGGCGGGAGCGTGAGCAGTTCTTC; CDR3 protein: CASSLGREREQFF
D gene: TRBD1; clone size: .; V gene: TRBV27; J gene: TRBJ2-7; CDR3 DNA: TGTGCCAGCAGTTTATCAGGGGGCTTTTGGTACGAGCAGTACTTC; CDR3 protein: CASSLSGGFWYEQYF
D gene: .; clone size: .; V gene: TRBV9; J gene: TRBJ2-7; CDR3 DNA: TGTGCCAGCAGCGTAGAGGCAGGCACCCTCTACGAGCAGTACTTC; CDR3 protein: CASSVEAGTLYEQYF
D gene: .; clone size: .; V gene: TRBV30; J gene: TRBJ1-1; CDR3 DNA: TGTGCCTGGATTGCCTACCGGATAAGCGGCATAGAAGCTTTCTTT; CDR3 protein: CAWIAYRISGIEAFF
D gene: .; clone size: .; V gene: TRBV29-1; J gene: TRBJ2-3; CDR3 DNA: TGCAGCGTACAGGGCTCCTCGAGCACAGATACGCAGTATTTT; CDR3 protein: CSVQGSSSTDTQYF
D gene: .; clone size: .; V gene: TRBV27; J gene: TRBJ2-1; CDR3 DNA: TGTGCCAGCAGTTTAGCGGGGGCCGGTGAGCAGTTCTTC; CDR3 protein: CASSLAGAGEQFF